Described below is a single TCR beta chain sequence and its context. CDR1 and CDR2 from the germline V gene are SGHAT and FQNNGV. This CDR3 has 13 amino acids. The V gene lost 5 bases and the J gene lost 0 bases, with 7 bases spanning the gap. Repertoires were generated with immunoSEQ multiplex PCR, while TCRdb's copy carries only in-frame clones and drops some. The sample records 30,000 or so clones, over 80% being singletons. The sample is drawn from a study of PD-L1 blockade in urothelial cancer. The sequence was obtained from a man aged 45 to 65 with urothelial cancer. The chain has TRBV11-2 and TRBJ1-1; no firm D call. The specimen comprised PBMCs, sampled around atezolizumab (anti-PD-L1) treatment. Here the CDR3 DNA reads TGTGCCAGCAGCCCAGCGGTGAACACTGAAGCTTTCTTT. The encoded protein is CASSPAVNTEAFF.